The TCR beta chain described here comes from a study of low-dose radiotherapy and immunotherapy resistance in tumors (dated by TCRdb to 2022 to 2024). For context, the study as a whole: Patients in Cohort 1 were given 0.5 Gy per fraction every 2 weeks, and the prescribed total PTV dose was 6.5 Gy. Cohort 2 received 1 Gy per fraction every two weeks, with a total of 13 Gy over 26 weeks. Patients were given nivolumab as a 240 mg flat dose every two weeks and ipilimumab at 1 mg/kg every six weeks, with both drugs delivered intravenously. Cyclophosphamide 200 mg/m2 was administered intravenously every two weeks, one day before each radiation and immunotherapy administration. Starting on cycle 1 day 1, patients took 300 mg of aspirin by mouth once daily for four cycles. Randomization of trial participants into treatment groups was not performed. The translational analysis covered eight patients: three from the first dose cohort and the first five from the second dose cohort.

Reads for this sample came from an Illumina HiSeq 2500. Superscript III and a set of TRAV- and TRBV-specific primers were used to synthesize first-strand cDNA, so that both TCRalpha and TCRbeta chains were covered. TCRs were amplified with Phusion for approximately 20 PCR cycles using a constant-region primer together with the adapter attached to the V primers. Amplification of the isolated mRNA was done with the MessageAmp II aRNA Amplification Kit, which involved a roughly 17-hour in vitro transcription at 37 degrees C. The Dynabeads mRNA DIRECT Purification Kit was used to isolate mRNA for TCR sequencing. A second roughly 25-cycle Phusion PCR added indexed Illumina adapters, and products were purified with AMPure XP beads. The authors processed their data as follows. Custom Perl scripts pooled TCR sequences encoding the same protein, removed out-of-frame sequences and computed each clonotype's abundance. Any TCR sequence supported by only a single read was excluded from analysis. Repertoire metrics included Shannon entropy, Gini index, clonality, richness, and frequency of TCRs shared between repertoires. TCRdb reran the public reads through fastp at Q25 and MiXCR, keeping productive beta chains. Rows merge per CDR3 protein into single entries with the most common DNA and genes. It is TCRdb's table, rather than the study itself, that gives the V and J calls and clone size. The sample table shows roughly 95,000 distinct CDR3 sequences, and less than 25% are seen once. The top ten hold roughly 13% of the sample.

As encoded in the germline V gene (reference sequence), CDR1 is MNHNY while CDR2 is SVGAGI. The CDR3 goes from the cysteine to the phenylalanine over 15 residues. Just the 45-base CDR3 DNA is kept, in frame starting at base 1. Explained via the paper, the time point label denotes: after trial treatment. The treatment or condition label on this specimen signifies: LDRT plus nivolumab, ipilimumab, low-dose cyclophosphamide and aspirin (RACIN trial). The donors took part in RACIN, a single-arm, phase I, dose-escalation trial that combined nivolumab, ipilimumab, aspirin, low-dose cyclophosphamide and low-dose radiotherapy. Patients were eligible if they had advanced solid tumors that were TIL-negative. Many counts were recorded for this clonotype. Which antigen it targets is not known. Germline and junction disagree at one end, which may indicate a read error.

The clonotype was recovered from a female donor with ovarian cancer. The chain joins TRBV6-6 to TRBJ1-5, with TRBD1 tentatively as D gene (5 bases match). The material was PBMCs, obtained after low-dose radiotherapy plus immunotherapy. The CDR3 region: CASRPGRVGNQPQHF. The bases are TGTGCCAGCAGACCGGGCAGGGTCGGCAACCAGCCCCAGCATTTT.